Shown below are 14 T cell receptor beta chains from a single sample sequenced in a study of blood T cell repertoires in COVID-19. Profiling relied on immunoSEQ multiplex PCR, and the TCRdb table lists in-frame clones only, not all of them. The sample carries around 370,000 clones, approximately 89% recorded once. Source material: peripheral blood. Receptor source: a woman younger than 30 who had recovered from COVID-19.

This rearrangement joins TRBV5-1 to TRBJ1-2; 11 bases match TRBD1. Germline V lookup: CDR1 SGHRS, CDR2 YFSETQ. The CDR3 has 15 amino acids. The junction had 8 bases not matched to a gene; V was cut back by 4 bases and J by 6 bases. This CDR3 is CASSAGQGAPDGYTF. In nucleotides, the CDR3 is TGCGCCAGCAGCGCCGGACAGGGGGCGCCGGATGGCTACACCTTC. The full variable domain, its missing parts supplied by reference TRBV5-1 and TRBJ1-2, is KAGVTQTPRYLIKTRGQQVTLSCSPISGHRSVSWYQQTPGQGLQFLFEYFSETQRNKGNFPGRFSGRQFSNSRSEMNVSTLELGDSALYLCASSAGQGAPDGYTFGSGTRLTVV.

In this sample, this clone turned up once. CDR3: CASSPPSRAKNIQYF. Here the CDR3 DNA reads TGTGCCAGCTCACCCCCCAGTCGAGCCAAAAACATTCAGTACTTC. The chain combines TRBV18 with TRBJ2-4; D uncertain. The CDR3 covers 15 residues. Germline V CDR1 and CDR2: KGHSH, LQKENI. The ends were cut back, 3 bases at V and 0 bases at J, with 9 bases in the middle.

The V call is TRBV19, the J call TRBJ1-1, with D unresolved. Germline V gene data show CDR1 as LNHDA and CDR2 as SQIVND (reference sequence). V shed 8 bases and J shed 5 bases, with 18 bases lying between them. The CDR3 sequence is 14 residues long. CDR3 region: CASAGRARGTEAFF. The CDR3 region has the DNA TGTGCCAGTGCCGGGAGGGCCCGAGGGACTGAAGCTTTCTTT.

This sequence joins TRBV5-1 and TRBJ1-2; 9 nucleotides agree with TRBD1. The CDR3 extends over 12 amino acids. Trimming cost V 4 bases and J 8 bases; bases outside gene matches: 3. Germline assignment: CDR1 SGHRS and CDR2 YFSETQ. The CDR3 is CASSPGTGGYTF. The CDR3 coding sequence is TGCGCCAGCAGCCCTGGGACAGGGGGCTACACCTTC.

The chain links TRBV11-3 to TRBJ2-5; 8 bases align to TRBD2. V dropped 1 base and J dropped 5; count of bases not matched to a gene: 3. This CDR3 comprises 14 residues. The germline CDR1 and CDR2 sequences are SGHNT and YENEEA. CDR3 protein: CASSLGTSRETQYF. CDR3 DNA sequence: TGTGCCAGCAGCTTAGGGACTAGCAGGGAGACCCAGTACTTC.

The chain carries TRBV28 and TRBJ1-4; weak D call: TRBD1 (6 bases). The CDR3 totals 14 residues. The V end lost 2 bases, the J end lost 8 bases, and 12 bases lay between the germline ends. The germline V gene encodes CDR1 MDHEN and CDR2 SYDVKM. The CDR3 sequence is CASSLGGRKEKLFF. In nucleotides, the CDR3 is TGTGCCAGCAGTTTAGGGGGCCGCAAGGAAAAACTGTTTTTT.

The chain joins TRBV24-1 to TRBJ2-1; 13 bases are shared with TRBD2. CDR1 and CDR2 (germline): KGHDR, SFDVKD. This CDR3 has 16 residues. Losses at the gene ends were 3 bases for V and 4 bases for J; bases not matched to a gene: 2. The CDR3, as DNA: TGTGCCACCAGTGATGGACTAGCGGGAGAATACAATGAGCAGTTCTTC. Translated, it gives CATSDGLAGEYNEQFF.

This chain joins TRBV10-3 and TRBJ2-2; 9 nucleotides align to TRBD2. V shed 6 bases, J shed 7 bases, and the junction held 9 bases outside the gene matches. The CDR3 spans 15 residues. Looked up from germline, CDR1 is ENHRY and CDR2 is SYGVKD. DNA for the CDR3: TGTGCCATCAGCTCTAGCGGGACCGATATCGGGGAGCTGTTTTTT. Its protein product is CAISSSGTDIGELFF.

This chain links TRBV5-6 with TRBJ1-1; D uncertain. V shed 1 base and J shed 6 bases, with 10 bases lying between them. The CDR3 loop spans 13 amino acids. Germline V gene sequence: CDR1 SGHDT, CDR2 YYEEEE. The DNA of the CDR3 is TGTGCCAGCAGCTTGCGGGGTGCGCCTGAAGCTTTCTTT. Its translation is CASSLRGAPEAFF. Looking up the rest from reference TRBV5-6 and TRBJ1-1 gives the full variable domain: DAGVTQSPTHLIKTRGQQVTLRCSPKSGHDTVSWYQQALGQGPQFIFQYYEEEERQRGNFPDRFSGHQFPNYSSELNVNALLLGDSALYLCASSLRGAPEAFFGQGTRLTVV.

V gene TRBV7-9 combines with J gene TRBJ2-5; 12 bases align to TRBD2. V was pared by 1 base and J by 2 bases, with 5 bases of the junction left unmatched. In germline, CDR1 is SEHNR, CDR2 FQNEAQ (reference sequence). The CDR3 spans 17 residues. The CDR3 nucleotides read TGTGCCAGCAGCTTAGGGAGACTAGCGGGAGCTCAAGAGACCCAGTACTTC. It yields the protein CASSLGRLAGAQETQYF.

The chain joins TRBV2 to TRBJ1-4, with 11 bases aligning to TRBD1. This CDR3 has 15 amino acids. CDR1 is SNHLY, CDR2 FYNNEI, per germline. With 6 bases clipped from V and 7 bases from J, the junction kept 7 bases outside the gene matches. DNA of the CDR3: TGTGCCAGCAGCCTAAAGGACAGGGGGCTTGAAAAACTGTTTTTT. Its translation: CASSLKDRGLEKLFF.

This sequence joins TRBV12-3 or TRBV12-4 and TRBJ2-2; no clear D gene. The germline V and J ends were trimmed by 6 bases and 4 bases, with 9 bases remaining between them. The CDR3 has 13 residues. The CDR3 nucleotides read TGTGCCAGCAGCTTCTCTACCACCGGGGAGCTGTTTTTT. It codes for CASSFSTTGELFF.

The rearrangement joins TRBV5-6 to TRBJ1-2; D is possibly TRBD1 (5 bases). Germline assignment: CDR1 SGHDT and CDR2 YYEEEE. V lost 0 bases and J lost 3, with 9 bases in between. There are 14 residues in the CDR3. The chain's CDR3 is CASSLAAGHYGYTF. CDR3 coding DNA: TGTGCCAGCAGCTTGGCGGCGGGACACTATGGCTACACCTTC.

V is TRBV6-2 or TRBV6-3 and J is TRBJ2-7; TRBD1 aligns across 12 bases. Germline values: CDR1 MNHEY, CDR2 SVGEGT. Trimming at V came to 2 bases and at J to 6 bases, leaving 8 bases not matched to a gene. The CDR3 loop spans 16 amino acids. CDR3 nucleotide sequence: TGTGCCAGCAGTTACACTCCGGGACAGGGGGCCTCCGAGCAGTACGTC. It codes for CASSYTPGQGASEQYV.